This T cell receptor (beta chain) was recovered during a study of cytomegalovirus exposure and HLA in healthy donors. Study overall: Per a later analysis, the approximately 600 first-cohort and about 120 validation repertoires shared one platform.

Using immunoSEQ multiplex PCR, the repertoire was profiled, and TCRdb retains in-frame clones only, with some absent. There are over 200,000 clones in the sample; just over 85% occur only once, and about 2.7% lies in the top ten. Study findings and constraints: In vitro experiments confirmed that three CMV-associated chains were specific for CMV antigens.

The CDR3 is 15 amino acids. V was trimmed by 0 bases and J by 2 bases, leaving 10 bases between them. From germline, CDR1 is KGHSH and CDR2 LQKENI. Note on this clone: The target antigen is unknown.

The chain has TRBV18 and TRBJ2-5; D is possibly TRBD2 (6 bases). The receptor's source is a woman under 30 in good health and CMV-seronegative. The sample taken for sequencing was PBMCs. CDR3 bases: TGTGCCAGCTCACCACCGGTTGGAGGGCAAGAGACCCAGTACTTC. It encodes CASSPPVGGQETQYF.